The sequence of this T cell receptor beta chain was determined in a study of CD8+CD57+ T cells in acquired aplastic anemia. Genomic DNA templated the TCR beta VDJ and CDR3 profiling. One entry per CDR3 protein, called by TCRdb with MiXCR from the reads. Found here are hundreds of thousands of distinct CDR3 sequences, roughly a third of them singletons; the top ten hold less than 0.85%. Sequencing was done on patients that had shown CD8+CD57+ cell expansion by flow cytometry. Germline V lookup: CDR1 SGHAT, CDR2 FQNNGV. V was pared by 1 base and J by 9 bases, with 16 bases between. This CDR3 has 15 amino acids.

The specimen was sorted CD4+, CD8+, or CD8+CD57+ T cells (not recorded which) from PBMCs. The chain is built from TRBV11-2 and TRBJ1-5; D unresolved. The TCR sequence derives from a human donor with aplastic anemia. CDR3 residues: CASSLGVESTWPQHF. The CDR3 DNA is TGTGCCAGCAGCTTAGGCGTCGAGAGTACATGGCCCCAGCATTTT.